The clone carrying this TCR beta chain was seen more than once but under ten times. This CDR3 comprises 12 residues. CDR1 is DFQATT and CDR2 is SNEGSKA in the germline V gene (reference sequence). V lost 6 bases and J 14 bases, leaving 20 bases between the germline ends. A minimum of 6 micrograms of total RNA was extracted per sample. This sample stems from a study of blood T cells in healthy people across ages. With a J-beta primer mix and a sample-barcoded 5' primer, a second PCR ran 7 to 11 cycles. Each CDR3 protein gets one entry after TCRdb re-called the 5' RACE reads with MiXCR. The sample records 1.5 million to 2 million distinct CDR3 sequences, 30% to 40% being singletons.

The rearrangement uses TRBV20-1 and TRBJ2-1, with D perhaps matching TRBD1 (8 bases). The sample consisted of blood. The TCR originated in a woman aged 30 to 39 in good health. The CDR3 nucleotides read TGCAGTGCAGATAAACAGGGGGGGCGGAAGTTCTTC. Translating gives CSADKQGGRKFF.